The next 14 T cell receptor beta chains were all read from a single sample in a study of OX40 agonist ivuxolimab in advanced cancers. TCRdb keeps only in-frame clones here, not all; method: immunoSEQ multiplex PCR. The profile shows under 80,000 clones, roughly 90% of them singletons. Sample: CD4+ or CD8+ T cells sorted from blood, taken in a trial of the OX40 agonist ivuxolimab. The receptors originated from an adult with an advanced solid tumor such as melanoma, head and neck, liver or kidney cancer.

V and J are TRBV5-4 and TRBJ2-1, with D perhaps TRBD2 (7 bases). The CDR3 totals 15 residues. The germline gives CDR1 SGHNT, CDR2 YYREEE (reference sequence). V shed 0 bases and J shed 8 bases, with 15 bases lying between them. CDR3 DNA sequence: TGTGCCAGCAGCTTGGTGGGGGGGGCCATCGATGAGCAGTTCTTC. Amino acid sequence: CASSLVGGAIDEQFF.

This clone was counted between two and nine times. The V and J genes are TRBV4-1 and TRBJ2-7; 9 nucleotides agree with TRBD1. Germline V gives CDR1 MGHRA, CDR2 YSYEKL. The CDR3 sequence is 14 residues long. V was clipped by 2 bases and J by 5 bases; unmatched bases: 4. The CDR3 loop reads CASSQHRGLDEQYF. DNA of the CDR3: TGCGCCAGCAGCCAACACAGGGGGCTAGACGAGCAGTACTTC.

The rearrangement links TRBV27 to TRBJ2-7; D may be TRBD1 or TRBD2 (6 bases each). With 6 bases removed from V and 4 bases from J, the gap between germline ends came to 13 bases. The CDR3 is 13 amino acids. Germline loops: CDR1 MNHEY, CDR2 SMNVEV (reference sequence). The CDR3 nucleotides read TGTGCCAGCAGGACGGGGGCACCATACGAGCAGTACTTC. It encodes CASRTGAPYEQYF.

The gene calls are TRBV6-5 and TRBJ1-1; TRBD1 is a possible D gene (5 bases). The CDR3 spans 14 residues. The V end lost 0 bases, the J end lost 7 bases, and 12 bases lay between the germline ends. Germline V lookup: CDR1 MNHEY, CDR2 SVGAGI. The CDR3 protein is CASSYSITGGEAFF. In DNA, the CDR3 is TGTGCCAGCAGTTACTCGATAACGGGGGGTGAAGCTTTCTTT.

The chain combines TRBV7-2 with TRBJ1-6; 8 bases map to TRBD1. The trim removed 5 bases at V and 11 bases at J, leaving 8 bases unmatched. This CDR3 is 14 amino acids long. CDR1 is SGHTA and CDR2 is FQGNSA in the germline V gene. CDR3 loop: CASSHRTGPPPLHF. Here the CDR3 DNA reads TGTGCCAGCAGCCATCGGACAGGGCCCCCACCCCTCCACTTT.

This clone was counted only a few times. The CDR3 DNA reads as TGCGCCAGCAGTCCTGACAGGGGGATTCAGCCCCAGCATTTT. Translated, it gives CASSPDRGIQPQHF. The V and J genes are TRBV4-1 and TRBJ1-5, with 9 bases identical to TRBD1. V was clipped by 6 bases and J by 6 bases; unmatched bases: 6. Germline CDR1 and CDR2: MGHRA and YSYEKL. The CDR3 has 14 amino acids.

The chain uses TRBV11-2 and TRBJ2-7, with D unclear. This CDR3 comprises 14 residues. CDR1 SGHAT and CDR2 FQNNGV come from the germline V gene. Trimming left V 1 base short and J 2 bases short, with 9 bases between. The DNA for the CDR3 is TGTGCCAGCAGCTTAGCATCCGGTACCTACGAGCAGTACTTC. Protein product: CASSLASGTYEQYF.

This clone was counted once. V gene TRBV21-1 combines with J gene TRBJ1-5. TRBV21-1 is described as a pseudogene. The CDR3 consists of 14 residues. CDR3 coding DNA: TGTGCCAGCACTCGGGGCAGTCGGAATCAGCCCCAGCATTTT. This codes for CASTRGSRNQPQHF.

The chain uses TRBV9 and TRBJ2-2; no firm D call. CDR3 length equals 13 residues. Germline-derived CDR1 and CDR2 are SGDLS and YYNGEE. V gave up 3 bases and J gave up 3 bases, with 6 bases separating them. CDR3 sequence: CASSEGDTGELFF. In DNA, the CDR3 is TGTGCCAGCAGCGAAGGTGACACCGGGGAGCTGTTTTTT.

V gene TRBV12-5 combines with J gene TRBJ1-1, with no clear D. The germline V gene encodes CDR1 LGHNT and CDR2 FRNRAP. V was cut by 3 bases and J by 3 bases, with 11 bases left in between. CDR3 length: 14 residues. In nucleotides, the CDR3 is TGTGCTAGTGGTTTCCCACAAGGAGACACTGAAGCTTTCTTT. Translated: CASGFPQGDTEAFF.

J is TRBJ1-2 and V is TRBV7-8; D call uncertain. V lost 1 base, J lost 7 bases, and 7 bases lay in between. The CDR3 has 12 residues. The germline V gene has CDR1 SGHVS and CDR2 FQNEAQ. The DNA of the CDR3 is TGTGCCAGCAGCTTAGGCGGGGTTGGCTACACCTTC. Encoded protein: CASSLGGVGYTF.

This chain uses TRBV21-1 with TRBJ1-1; the table's D call, TRBD1, was not checked against the DNA. TRBV21-1 is termed a pseudogene. The CDR3 totals 13 residues. The CDR3 is CARGTGGLAEAFF. The CDR3 region has the DNA TGTGCCAGAGGGACAGGGGGCTTGGCTGAAGCTTTCTTT.

The J gene is TRBJ1-5, the V gene TRBV7-6, with D possibly being TRBD1 (5 bases). Germline CDR1 reads SGHVS; CDR2 reads FNYEAQ. Trimming left V 1 base short and J 3 bases short, with 10 bases between. This CDR3 has 15 residues. CDR3 residues: CASSLDGGFNQPQHF. The CDR3 DNA sequence: TGTGCCAGCAGCTTAGATGGGGGATTCAATCAGCCCCAGCATTTT.

The V and J genes are TRBV27 and TRBJ2-1, with 8 bases aligning to TRBD2. Losses at the gene ends were 5 bases for V and 7 bases for J; bases not matched to a gene: 10. This CDR3 contains 15 residues. Germline CDR1 is MNHEY and CDR2 is SMNVEV (reference sequence). The CDR3 DNA reads as TGTGCCAGCAGTCTAAGCGGGGGCCACGGGAATGAGCAGTTCTTC. It yields the protein CASSLSGGHGNEQFF.